The clone carrying this T cell receptor (beta chain) was detected only a few times. The data originate from a study of CD8+ T cells in alopecia areata. Extracted RNA was reverse transcribed into cDNA, the sequencing template. Repertoires were generated with immunoSEQ multiplex PCR, while TCRdb's copy carries only in-frame clones and drops some. The sample has about 180,000 clones, about 55% seen once. Germline V gives CDR1 SGHRS, CDR2 YFSETQ. Trimming took off 6 bases at V and 6 bases at J, with 13 bases between the two ends. This CDR3 comprises 13 residues. Treatment in this sample: oral pan-JAK inhibitor, 5-10 mg twice daily.

Specimen: CD8+ T cells sorted from blood, collected at week 24, from a patient treated with tofacitinib. The gene calls are TRBV5-1 and TRBJ2-1; a weak D match, TRBD1 (6 bases). The receptor's source is a human donor with alopecia areata. The CDR3 DNA reads as TGCGCCAGCAAGACGACAGGACTCAATGAGCAGTTCTTC. Translation: CASKTTGLNEQFF.